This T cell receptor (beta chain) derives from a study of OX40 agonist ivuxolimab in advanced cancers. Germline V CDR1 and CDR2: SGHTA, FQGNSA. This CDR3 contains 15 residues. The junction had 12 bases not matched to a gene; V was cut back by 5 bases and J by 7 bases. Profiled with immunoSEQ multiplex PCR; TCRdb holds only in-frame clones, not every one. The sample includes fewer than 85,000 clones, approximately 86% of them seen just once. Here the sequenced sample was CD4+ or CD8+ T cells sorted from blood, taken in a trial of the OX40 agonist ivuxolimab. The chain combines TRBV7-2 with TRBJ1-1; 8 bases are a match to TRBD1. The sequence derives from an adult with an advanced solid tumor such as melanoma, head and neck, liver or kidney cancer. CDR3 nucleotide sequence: TGTGCCAGCAGCCCCTGGACAGGGAGAATCGATGAAGCTTTCTTT. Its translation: CASSPWTGRIDEAFF.